This is a list of T cell receptor beta chains from one sample in a study of cytomegalovirus exposure and HLA in healthy donors. Sequencing was performed with immunoSEQ multiplex PCR; in TCRdb, only in-frame clones are kept and a portion is missing. The sample has about 89,000 clones; approximately 77% are singletons. What was sequenced was PBMCs. Source of these receptors: a man younger than 40 in good health and CMV-seronegative. The CDR3 runs from the conserved cysteine through the conserved F or W. Each record gives: J gene, V gene, CDR3 protein.

J gene: TRBJ1-3; V gene: TRBV7-9; CDR3 protein: CASSGGAFGNTIYF
J gene: TRBJ2-1; V gene: TRBV5-6; CDR3 protein: CASNSLGPSGGARNEQFF
J gene: TRBJ1-2; V gene: TRBV9; CDR3 protein: CASSGQQGGKGYTF
J gene: TRBJ2-5; V gene: TRBV4-2; CDR3 protein: CASSLSIAGQETQYF
J gene: TRBJ1-1; V gene: TRBV30; CDR3 protein: CAWRMQGENTEAFF
J gene: TRBJ1-1; V gene: TRBV5-1; CDR3 protein: CASSSSENTEAFF
J gene: TRBJ2-6; V gene: TRBV19; CDR3 protein: CASSAGDSGANVLTF
J gene: TRBJ2-3; V gene: TRBV6-5; CDR3 protein: CASSPWTSRTDTQYF
J gene: TRBJ2-3; V gene: TRBV10-2; CDR3 protein: CASSPSSESTDTQYF
J gene: TRBJ1-2; V gene: TRBV19; CDR3 protein: CASSPQTRDYTF
J gene: TRBJ1-5; V gene: TRBV6-7; CDR3 protein: CASSPRGSGQPQHF
J gene: TRBJ1-1; V gene: TRBV4-1; CDR3 protein: CASSQIDRENTEAFF
J gene: TRBJ2-6; V gene: TRBV4-3; CDR3 protein: CASSQEQGSGANVLTF
J gene: TRBJ2-5; V gene: TRBV30; CDR3 protein: CAWTRPGAGQETQYF
J gene: TRBJ1-5; V gene: TRBV19; CDR3 protein: CASSPSGTGLFQPQHF
J gene: TRBJ2-7; V gene: TRBV10-1; CDR3 protein: CASSEGTGPYEQYF
J gene: TRBJ1-6; V gene: TRBV11-2; CDR3 protein: CASSLEGVPLNSPLHF
J gene: TRBJ2-7; V gene: TRBV27; CDR3 protein: CASSSQGALYEQYF
J gene: TRBJ1-3; V gene: TRBV19; CDR3 protein: CATRRGTGNTIYF
J gene: TRBJ2-5; V gene: TRBV18; CDR3 protein: CASSPPTVQETQYF
J gene: TRBJ2-1; V gene: TRBV9; CDR3 protein: CASSVAEGDDSEQFF
J gene: TRBJ1-2; V gene: TRBV4-1; CDR3 protein: CASRQAFLAVYGYTF
J gene: TRBJ2-7; V gene: TRBV30; CDR3 protein: CACSRGLYEQYF
J gene: TRBJ2-2; V gene: TRBV28; CDR3 protein: CATLPSGSGELFF
J gene: TRBJ1-2; V gene: TRBV5-6; CDR3 protein: CASSLPGTSQRGYTF
J gene: TRBJ1-4; V gene: TRBV4-2; CDR3 protein: CASSQGWRGANEKLFF
J gene: TRBJ1-2; V gene: TRBV5-1; CDR3 protein: CASSGGTGGFNGYTF
J gene: TRBJ2-5; V gene: TRBV15; CDR3 protein: CATSLRTGGSETQYF